This T cell receptor beta chain was sequenced in a study of T cell repertoires in cytomegalovirus infection. Each CDR3 protein gets one entry after TCRdb re-called the reads with MiXCR. In the table there are around 300,000 distinct CDR3 sequences, 20% to 25% of which are singletons. The CDR3 totals 14 residues. The trim removed 9 bases at V and 1 base at J, leaving 6 bases unmatched. Germline CDR1 and CDR2: MDHEN and SYDVKM. This clonotype has only a few counts. The antigen remains undetermined. The chain combines TRBV28 with TRBJ2-5; TRBD1 matches 9 bases. This sample comprised cultured PBMCs, obtained from culture after CMV antigen stimulation. The receptor comes from a human donor in good health (CMV status not recorded). Some clones in this sample may be carry-over from other donors' samples. The CDR3 reads CASSGQGRQETQYF. The CDR3 DNA sequence: TGTGCCAGTTCTGGACAGGGGCGCCAAGAGACCCAGTACTTC.